The following is a T cell receptor beta chain sequence with its context. CDR3 length: 11 amino acids. The V gene's germline CDR1 is LGHNA and CDR2 YNFKEQ. V gave up 5 bases and J gave up 5 bases, with 6 bases separating them. The repertoire was sequenced with immunoSEQ multiplex PCR; TCRdb's copy has only in-frame clones and lacks some. The sample yields under 400,000 clones, around 87% seen once. The data were taken from a study of blood T cell repertoires in COVID-19. Study details: Acute and convalescent COVID-19 samples came from the United States, Italy and Spain.

This TCR came from a man between 18 and 35 years old with active or convalescent COVID-19. The sequenced material came from peripheral blood. This chain joins TRBV4-2 and TRBJ2-5, with D hard to call. The CDR3 DNA is TGTGCCAGCAGCGGTGAGGAGACCCAGTACTTC. Its protein is CASSGEETQYF.